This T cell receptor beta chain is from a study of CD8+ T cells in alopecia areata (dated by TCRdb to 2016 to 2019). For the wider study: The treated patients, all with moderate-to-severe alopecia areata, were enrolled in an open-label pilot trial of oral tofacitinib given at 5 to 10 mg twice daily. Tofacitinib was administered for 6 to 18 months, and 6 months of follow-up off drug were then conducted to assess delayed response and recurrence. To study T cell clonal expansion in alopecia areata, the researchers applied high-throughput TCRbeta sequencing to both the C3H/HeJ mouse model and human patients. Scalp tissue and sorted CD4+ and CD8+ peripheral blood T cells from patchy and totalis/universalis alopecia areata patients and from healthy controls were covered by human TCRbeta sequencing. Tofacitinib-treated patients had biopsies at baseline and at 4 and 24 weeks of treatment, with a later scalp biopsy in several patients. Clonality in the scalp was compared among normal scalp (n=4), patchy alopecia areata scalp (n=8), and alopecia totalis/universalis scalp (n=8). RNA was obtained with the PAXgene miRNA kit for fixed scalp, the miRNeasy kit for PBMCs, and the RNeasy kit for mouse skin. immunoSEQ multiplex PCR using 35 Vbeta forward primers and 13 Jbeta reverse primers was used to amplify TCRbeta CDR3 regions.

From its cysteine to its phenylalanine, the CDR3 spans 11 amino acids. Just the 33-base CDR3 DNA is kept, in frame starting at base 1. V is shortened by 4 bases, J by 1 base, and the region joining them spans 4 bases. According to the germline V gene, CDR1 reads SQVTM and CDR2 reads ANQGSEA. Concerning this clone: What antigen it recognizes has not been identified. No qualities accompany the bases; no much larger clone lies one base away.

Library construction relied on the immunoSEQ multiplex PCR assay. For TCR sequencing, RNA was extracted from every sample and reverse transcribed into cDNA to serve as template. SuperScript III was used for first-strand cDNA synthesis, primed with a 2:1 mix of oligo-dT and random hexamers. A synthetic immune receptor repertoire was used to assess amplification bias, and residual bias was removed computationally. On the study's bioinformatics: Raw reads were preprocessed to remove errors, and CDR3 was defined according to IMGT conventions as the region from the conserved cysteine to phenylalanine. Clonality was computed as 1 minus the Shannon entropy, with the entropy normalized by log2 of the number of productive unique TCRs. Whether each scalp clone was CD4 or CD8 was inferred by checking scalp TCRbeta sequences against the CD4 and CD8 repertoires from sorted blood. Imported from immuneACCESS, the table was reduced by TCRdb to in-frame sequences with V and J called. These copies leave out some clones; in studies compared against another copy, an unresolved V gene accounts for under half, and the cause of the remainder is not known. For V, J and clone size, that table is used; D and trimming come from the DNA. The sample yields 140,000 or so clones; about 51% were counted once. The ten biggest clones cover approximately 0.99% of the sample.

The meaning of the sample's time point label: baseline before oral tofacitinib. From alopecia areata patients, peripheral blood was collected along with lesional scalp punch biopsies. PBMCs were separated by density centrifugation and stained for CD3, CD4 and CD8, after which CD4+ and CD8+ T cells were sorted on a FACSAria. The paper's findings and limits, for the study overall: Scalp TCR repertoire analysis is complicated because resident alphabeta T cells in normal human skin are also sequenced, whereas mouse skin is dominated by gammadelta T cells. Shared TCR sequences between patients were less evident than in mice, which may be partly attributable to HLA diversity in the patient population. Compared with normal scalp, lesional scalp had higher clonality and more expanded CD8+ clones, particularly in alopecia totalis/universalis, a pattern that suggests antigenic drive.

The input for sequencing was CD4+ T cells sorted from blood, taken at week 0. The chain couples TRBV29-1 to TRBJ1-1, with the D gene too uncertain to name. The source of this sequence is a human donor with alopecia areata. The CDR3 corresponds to CSVVENTEAFF. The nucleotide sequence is TGCAGCGTTGTCGAGAACACTGAAGCTTTCTTT.